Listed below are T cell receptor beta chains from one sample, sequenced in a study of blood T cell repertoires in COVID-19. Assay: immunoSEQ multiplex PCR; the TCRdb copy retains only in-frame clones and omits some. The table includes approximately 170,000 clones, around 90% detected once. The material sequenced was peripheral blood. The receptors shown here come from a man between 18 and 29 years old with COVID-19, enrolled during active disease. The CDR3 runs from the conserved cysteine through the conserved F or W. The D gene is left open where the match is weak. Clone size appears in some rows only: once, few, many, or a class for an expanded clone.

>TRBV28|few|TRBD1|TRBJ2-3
TGTGCCAGCAGTTTAGGACAGGGGAGCACAGATACGCAGTATTTT
CASSLGQGSTDTQYF
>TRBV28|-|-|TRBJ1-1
TGTGCCAGCAGTAGGGCGCGGGCCTCTGAAGCTTTCTTT
CASSRARASEAFF
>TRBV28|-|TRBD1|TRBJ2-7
TGTGCCAGCAGGTCCACAGGGGGCGCCGAGTACTTC
CASRSTGGAEYF
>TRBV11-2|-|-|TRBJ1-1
TGTGCCAGCAGGGGTCAGGGTGGCACTGAAGCTTTCTTT
CASRGQGGTEAFF
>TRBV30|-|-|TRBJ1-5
TGTGCCTGGAGTGCCCCCGGGGGGGGTCAGCCCCAGCATTTT
CAWSAPGGGQPQHF
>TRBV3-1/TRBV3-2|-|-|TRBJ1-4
TGTGCCAGCAGCCCCGACACCGTTCGTAGTGAAAAACTGTTTTTT
CASSPDTVRSEKLFF
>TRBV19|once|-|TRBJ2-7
TGTGCCAGTAGTATAGGGGGCGGGGCCTACGAGCAGTACTTC
CASSIGGGAYEQYF
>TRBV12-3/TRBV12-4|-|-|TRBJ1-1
TGTGCCAGCAGTTTAGTCCCAGGGTCCGCTTTCTTT
CASSLVPGSAFF
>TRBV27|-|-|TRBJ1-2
TGTGCCAGCAGACCGGGACACTCTAACTATGGCTACACCTTC
CASRPGHSNYGYTF
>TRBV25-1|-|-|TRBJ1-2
TGTGCCAGCAGTGAGCAGGGTTCCGGCTACACCTTC
CASSEQGSGYTF
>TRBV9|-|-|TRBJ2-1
TGTGCCAGCAGCGTATCCCCTGGCGGGGGCCCTTACCATGAGCAGTTCTTC
CASSVSPGGGPYHEQFF
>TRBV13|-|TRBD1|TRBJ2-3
TGTGCCAGCAGCCCGGACAGGGGGCTCACAGATACGCAGTATTTT
CASSPDRGLTDTQYF
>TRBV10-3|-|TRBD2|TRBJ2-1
TGTGCCATCAGTGACGATGGGACTAGCGGGAGGTTTGAGCAGTTCTTC
CAISDDGTSGRFEQFF
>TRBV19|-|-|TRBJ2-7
TGTGCCAGTAGTATTGCGGGGTCGAGCTCCTACGAGCAGTACTTC
CASSIAGSSSYEQYF
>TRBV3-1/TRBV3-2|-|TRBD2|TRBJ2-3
TGTGCCAGCAGCCCCAGCCCCCAGCGGGAGGTAGATACGCAGTATTTT
CASSPSPQREVDTQYF